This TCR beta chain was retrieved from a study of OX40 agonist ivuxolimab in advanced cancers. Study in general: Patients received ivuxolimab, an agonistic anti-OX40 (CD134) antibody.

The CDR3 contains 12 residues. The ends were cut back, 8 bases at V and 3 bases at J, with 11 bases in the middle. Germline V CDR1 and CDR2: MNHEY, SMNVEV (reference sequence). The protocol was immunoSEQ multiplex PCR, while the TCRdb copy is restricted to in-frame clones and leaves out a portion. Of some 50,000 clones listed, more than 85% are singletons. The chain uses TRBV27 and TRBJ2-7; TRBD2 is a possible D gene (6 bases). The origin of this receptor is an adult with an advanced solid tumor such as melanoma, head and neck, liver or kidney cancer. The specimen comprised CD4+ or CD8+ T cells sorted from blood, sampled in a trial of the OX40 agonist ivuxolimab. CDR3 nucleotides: TGTGCCAGCGGAGGGTTCGGCTACGAGCAGTACTTC. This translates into CASGGFGYEQYF.